This TCR beta chain came from a study of identifying expanded T cells in peripheral blood. The CDR3 runs 19 residues. Germline-derived CDR1 and CDR2 are MNHEY and SMNVEV (reference sequence). Deletions cut 0 bases from V and 4 bases from J, with 21 bases between. Clones were sequenced by immunoSEQ multiplex PCR, and TCRdb holds only the in-frame ones, with some missing. The sample consists of about 100,000 clones, around 85% of them appearing once. The J gene is TRBJ2-2, the V gene TRBV27, with TRBD1 as a possible D gene (6 bases). The receptor was derived from a person aged 18 to 75 in good health. Specimen: blood. CDR3 nucleotide sequence: TGTGCCAGCAGTTTATCGCACAGGGTTAGTTCCGTTGGCACCGGGGAGCTGTTTTTT. Protein sequence: CASSLSHRVSSVGTGELFF.